Sequencing of this T cell receptor beta chain was carried out in a study of blood T cells in healthy people across ages. Between the trimmed V and J ends, which lost 2 bases and 4 bases, there was a span of 10 bases. Per germline, CDR1 MDHEN and CDR2 SYDVKM. The CDR3 has 14 amino acids. This clonotype was seen a handful of times. What it recognizes is unknown. The study's findings and limits: While age rose, TCR beta diversity per million T cells dropped in a roughly linear way.

With a J-beta primer mix and a sample-barcoded 5' primer, a second PCR ran roughly 7 to 11 cycles. Each cDNA molecule received a tag from a template-switch adaptor that had 12 random nucleotides. MiXCR, applied by TCRdb to the 5' RACE reads, yields one record per CDR3 protein. The table shows a few hundred thousand distinct CDR3 sequences, with about 25% occurring only once. Sequencing was done on a sample of blood. The chain has TRBV28 and TRBJ2-3; D is tentatively TRBD1 or TRBD2 (5 bases each). The TCR was taken from a woman in her sixties or seventies in good health. The CDR3 sequence is CASSLNRGPDTQYF. CDR3 nucleotide sequence: TGTGCCAGCAGTTTAAATAGGGGACCAGATACGCAGTATTTT.